The 9 T cell receptor beta chains presented below share a single source sample, sequenced in a study of T-cell reconstitution after alpha-beta-depleted transplantation in children. It was with unique molecular identifiers that the TCRbeta library was prepared. MiXCR, applied by TCRdb to the PCR reads, yields one record per CDR3 protein. The sample yields more than 250,000 distinct CDR3 sequences, about a tenth seen once. Here the sequenced sample was PBMCs from the stem cell graft donor, taken from the stem cell graft. All receptors come from a human donor who donated a stem cell graft to a child with SCID.

This clonotype was observed a handful of times. The V gene is TRBV5-1, the J gene TRBJ2-7, with 8 positions matching TRBD1. There are 13 residues in the CDR3. With V trimmed by 4 bases and J by 3 bases, 3 bases remained unmatched. CDR1 is SGHRS and CDR2 is YFSETQ in the germline V gene. The chain's CDR3 is CASSPTGVYEQYF. The CDR3 DNA reads as TGCGCCAGCAGCCCGACAGGGGTCTACGAGCAGTACTTC.

This chain connects TRBV13 to TRBJ2-4; a weak D match, TRBD2 (7 bases). Germline CDR1 reads PRHDT; CDR2 reads FYEKMQ (reference sequence). The CDR3 length is 16 residues. Trimming left V 1 base short and J 0 bases short, with 10 bases between. DNA for the CDR3: TGTGCCAGCAGCTTAGTGCGGGGGCAAGCCAAAAACATTCAGTACTTC. As protein: CASSLVRGQAKNIQYF.

The chain couples TRBV6-1 to TRBJ1-5, with D perhaps matching TRBD1 (6 bases). The V gene lost 5 bases and the J gene lost 2 bases, with 16 bases spanning the gap. Germline V CDR1 and CDR2: MNHNS, SASEGT. This CDR3 contains 16 residues. CDR3 sequence reads: CASSPVEWTGNQPQHF. The DNA of the CDR3 is TGTGCCAGCAGTCCAGTTGAATGGACAGGCAATCAGCCCCAGCATTTT.

This clonotype was counted between two and nine times. The J gene is TRBJ2-2, the V gene TRBV5-1; possibly TRBD1 for D (5 bases). The V gene's germline CDR1 is SGHRS and CDR2 YFSETQ. V lost 4 bases, J lost 2 bases, and 12 bases lay in between. This CDR3 comprises 15 residues. For the CDR3, the DNA is TGCGCCAGCAGCCTCCGGACAACAAACACCGGGGAGCTGTTTTTT. Translated, it gives CASSLRTTNTGELFF.

This rearrangement joins TRBV20-1 to TRBJ1-1; D perhaps matches TRBD1 (5 bases). Germline V lookup: CDR1 DFQATT, CDR2 SNEGSKA (reference sequence). This CDR3 spans 12 amino acids. Trimming shortened V by 6 bases and J by 1 base, and 9 bases separated the two germline ends. As DNA, the CDR3 is TGCAGTGCAATGGGGGGGAACACTGAAGCTTTCTTT. Its protein product is CSAMGGNTEAFF.

In its sample, this clonotype was seen many times. The chain employs TRBV12-3 or TRBV12-4 and TRBJ2-1; TRBD2 is a possible D gene (6 bases). The length of the CDR3 is 15 residues. V was cut by 3 bases and J by 6 bases, with 15 bases left in between. The CDR3 spells CASSLSLAGPNEQFF. CDR3 in DNA: TGTGCCAGCAGTTTGTCACTAGCAGGCCCCAATGAGCAGTTCTTC.

The chain recombines TRBV5-5 with TRBJ2-2; perhaps TRBD2 as D (6 bases). The V gene's germline CDR1 is SGHKS and CDR2 YYEKEE (reference sequence). The germline V and J ends were trimmed by 3 bases and 0 bases, with 9 bases remaining between them. This CDR3 has 15 residues. The CDR3 DNA follows: TGTGCCAGCAGCTGGCGGGGTCCGAACACCGGGGAGCTGTTTTTT. Translation: CASSWRGPNTGELFF.

This clonotype was detected ten times or more. The gene calls are TRBV5-8 and TRBJ2-5, with a tentative D call TRBD1 (5 bases). Per germline, CDR1 SGHTS and CDR2 YDEGEE. V was trimmed by 2 bases and J by 2 bases, leaving 10 bases between them. The CDR3 extends over 14 amino acids. The CDR3 coding sequence is TGTGCCAGCAGCTTAGGTACAGGTCAAGAGACCCAGTACTTC. It specifies CASSLGTGQETQYF.

The rearrangement joins TRBV6-2 or TRBV6-3 to TRBJ2-7; D ambiguous. This CDR3 contains 12 residues. Germline loops: CDR1 MNHEY, CDR2 SVGEGT. V was shortened by 2 bases and J by 6 bases, with 8 bases between the two germline ends. The CDR3 DNA reads TGTGCCAGCAGTTACCCGTCATCCGAGCAGTACTTC. Protein sequence: CASSYPSSEQYF.